This T cell receptor (beta chain) was recorded in a study of T-cell reconstitution after alpha-beta-depleted transplantation in children. Preparing the TCRbeta library involved the use of unique molecular identifiers. Each CDR3 protein gets one entry after TCRdb re-called the PCR reads with MiXCR. Among around 78,000 distinct CDR3 sequences listed, about 7% were seen once. This clonotype appeared many times. Germline V gives CDR1 MNHEY, CDR2 SMNVEV (reference sequence). The germline V and J ends were trimmed by 5 bases and 5 bases, with 12 bases remaining between them. The CDR3 runs to 14 residues. The chain uses TRBV27 and TRBJ2-2; D might be TRBD1 or TRBD2, each matching 5 bases. The receptor's source is a human donor who donated a stem cell graft to a child with acute lymphoblastic leukemia. The input for sequencing was PBMCs from the stem cell graft donor, taken from the stem cell graft. Written as DNA, the CDR3 is TGTGCCAGCAGTAACCTGGGACCGACCGGGGAGCTGTTTTTT. Protein sequence: CASSNLGPTGELFF.